This T cell receptor (beta chain) is drawn from a study of vaccination and CD4 T cells after COVID-19. A note on this clonotype: What it binds is not known.

Germline assignment: CDR1 SEHNR and CDR2 FQNEAQ (reference sequence). There are 18 residues in the CDR3. Trimming at V came to 2 bases and at J to 1 base, leaving 12 bases not matched to a gene. Treatment here: approximately nine-day PBMC culture with coronavirus spike peptide pools or control peptides (ViraFEST assay). The Oncomine TCR Beta short-read assay was applied to DNA of cultured CD4+ T cells. TCRdb re-called the PCR reads with MiXCR, one entry per CDR3 protein. The data show about 5,200 distinct CDR3 sequences, around 30% seen once. The sequence came from a human donor who had recovered from COVID-19. Material: CD4+ T cells from blood, cultured in vitro, obtained after SARS-CoV-2 vaccination. The chain combines TRBV7-9 with TRBJ1-1; 8 nucleotides align to TRBD1. The CDR3 DNA is TGTGCCAGCAGCTTATGGCAGAGAGGCAGGGGGCCGAACACTGAAGCTTTCTTT. Residues: CASSLWQRGRGPNTEAFF.